This is a list of T cell receptor beta chains from one sample in a study of graft-versus-host responses after intestinal transplantation. Assay used: immunoSEQ multiplex PCR; TCRdb lists only in-frame clones, some missing. The sample lists 81,000 or so clones, approximately 92% seen once, with around 1.2% in the top ten. These receptors have no identified antigens. Here the sequenced sample was unstimulated CD8+ T cells sorted from spleen or lymph node cells, taken before transplant. The receptors stem from a human donor who was the organ donor for an intestinal transplant. Both conserved end residues are part of each CDR3. The D gene is left open where the match is weak. Rows may omit the clone size; those that give it use once, few, many or a size class.

-	TRBJ1-3	TRBV7-9	-	CASRQVQVPGNTIYF	TGTGCCAGCAGACAAGTCCAGGTTCCAGGAAACACCATATATTTT
TRBD1	TRBJ2-3	TRBV27	-	CASSLTGGFTDTQYF	TGTGCCAGCAGTTTGACAGGGGGATTCACAGATACGCAGTATTTT
-	TRBJ2-7	TRBV29-1	-	CSVAAESGEQYF	TGCAGCGTTGCCGCTGAATCGGGAGAGCAGTACTTC
-	TRBJ2-5	TRBV10-3	-	CAISESRGAETQYF	TGTGCCATCAGTGAGTCTCGAGGTGCGGAGACCCAGTACTTC
TRBD1	TRBJ2-7	TRBV11-2	-	CASSWDSYYEQYF	TGTGCCAGCTCGTGGGACAGTTACTACGAGCAGTACTTC
TRBD2	TRBJ2-7	TRBV9	-	CASSSPSKSGRDEQYF	TGTGCCAGCAGCTCCCCCTCAAAAAGCGGGAGAGACGAGCAGTACTTC
-	TRBJ2-7	TRBV10-3	-	CAIRDGRGQRDYEQYF	TGTGCCATCAGGGACGGGAGAGGCCAGCGAGACTACGAGCAGTACTTC
TRBD1	TRBJ1-2	TRBV7-9	once	CASSSGTGGEGYTF	TGTGCCAGCAGCTCTGGGACAGGGGGCGAGGGCTACACCTTC
TRBD2	TRBJ2-2	TRBV4-1	-	CASSQEGLAGGPGGNTGELFF	TGCGCCAGCAGCCAAGAGGGACTAGCGGGGGGGCCGGGTGGGAACACCGGGGAGCTGTTTTTT
-	TRBJ2-7	TRBV5-6	once	CASSLTGQSYEQYF	TGTGCCAGCAGCTTGACTGGACAAAGCTACGAGCAGTACTTC
TRBD2	TRBJ2-3	TRBV2	once	CASQGLAGGTDTQYF	TGTGCCAGCCAGGGGCTAGCGGGGGGCACAGATACGCAGTATTTT
TRBD2	TRBJ2-7	TRBV7-9	-	CASSLYQGLTYEQYF	TGTGCCAGCAGCTTATACCAGGGACTAACCTACGAGCAGTACTTC
-	TRBJ1-2	TRBV13	-	CASSLGLSSHGYTF	TGTGCCAGCAGCTTAGGGTTGAGTAGTCATGGCTACACCTTC
TRBD1	TRBJ1-4	TRBV11-2	-	CASSIGTGRDEKLFF	TGTGCCAGCAGCATAGGGACAGGTCGGGATGAAAAACTGTTTTTT